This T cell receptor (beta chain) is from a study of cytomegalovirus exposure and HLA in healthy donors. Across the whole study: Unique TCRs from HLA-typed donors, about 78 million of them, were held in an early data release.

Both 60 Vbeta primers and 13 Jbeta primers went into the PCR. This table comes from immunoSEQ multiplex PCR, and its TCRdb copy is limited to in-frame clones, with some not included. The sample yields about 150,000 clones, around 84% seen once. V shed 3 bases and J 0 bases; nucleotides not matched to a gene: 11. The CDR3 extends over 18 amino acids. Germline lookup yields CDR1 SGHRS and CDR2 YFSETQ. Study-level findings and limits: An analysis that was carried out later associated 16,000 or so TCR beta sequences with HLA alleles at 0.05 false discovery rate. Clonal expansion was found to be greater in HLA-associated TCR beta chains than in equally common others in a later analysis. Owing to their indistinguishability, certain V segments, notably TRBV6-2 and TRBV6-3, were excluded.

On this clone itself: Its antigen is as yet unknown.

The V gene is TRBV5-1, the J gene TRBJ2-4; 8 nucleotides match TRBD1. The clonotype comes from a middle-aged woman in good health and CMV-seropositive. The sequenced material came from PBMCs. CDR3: CASSWGHDRGLAKNIQYF. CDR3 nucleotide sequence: TGCGCCAGCAGCTGGGGCCACGACAGGGGATTAGCCAAAAACATTCAGTACTTC.